This TCR beta chain was observed in a study of cytomegalovirus exposure and HLA in healthy donors. Notes on the study in general: When a later analysis was performed, an Asian-associated ancestry cluster reportedly had fewer N-insertions than the approximately 700-donor mean.

In the case of this clone: Antigen: not known.

Vbeta (60) and Jbeta (13) primers were used in the PCR. The data were produced by immunoSEQ multiplex PCR, yet TCRdb's version contains in-frame clones alone and is incomplete. This table has over 150,000 clones, roughly four fifths appearing once. J gave up 0 bases and V 0 bases, and 8 bases lay outside the gene matches. CDR1 is SGHRS and CDR2 is YFSETQ in the germline V gene. The CDR3 loop spans 17 amino acids. The receptor comes from a man aged 55 to 69 in good health and CMV-seronegative. The material sequenced was PBMCs. V and J are TRBV5-1 and TRBJ1-1, with TRBD1 identical over 7 bases. CDR3 region: CASSLGQGNLMNTEAFF. The CDR3 nucleotides are TGCGCCAGCAGCTTGGGACAGGGAAATCTCATGAACACTGAAGCTTTCTTT.